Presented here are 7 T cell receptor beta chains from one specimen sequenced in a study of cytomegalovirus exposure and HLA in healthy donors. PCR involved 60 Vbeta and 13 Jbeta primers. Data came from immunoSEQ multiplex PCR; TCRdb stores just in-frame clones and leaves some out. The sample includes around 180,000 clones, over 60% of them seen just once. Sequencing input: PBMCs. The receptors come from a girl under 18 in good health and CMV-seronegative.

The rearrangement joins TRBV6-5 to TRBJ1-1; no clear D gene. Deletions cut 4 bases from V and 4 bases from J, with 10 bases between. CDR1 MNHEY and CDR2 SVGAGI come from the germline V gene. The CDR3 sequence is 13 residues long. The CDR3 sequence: CASSFRLSTEAFF. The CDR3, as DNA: TGTGCCAGCAGTTTCAGGCTCAGCACTGAAGCTTTCTTT.

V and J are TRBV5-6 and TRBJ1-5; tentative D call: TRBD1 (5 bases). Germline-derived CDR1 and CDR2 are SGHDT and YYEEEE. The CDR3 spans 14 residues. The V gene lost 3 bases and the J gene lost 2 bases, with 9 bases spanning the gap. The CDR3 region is CASSSGFGNQPQHF. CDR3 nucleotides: TGTGCCAGCAGCTCAGGGTTCGGCAATCAGCCCCAGCATTTT.

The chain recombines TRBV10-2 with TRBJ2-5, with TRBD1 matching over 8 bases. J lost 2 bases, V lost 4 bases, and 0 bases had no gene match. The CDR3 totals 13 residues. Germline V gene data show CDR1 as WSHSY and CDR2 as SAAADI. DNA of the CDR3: TGCGCCAGCAGTGGGGACAGGCAAGAGACCCAGTACTTC. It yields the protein CASSGDRQETQYF.

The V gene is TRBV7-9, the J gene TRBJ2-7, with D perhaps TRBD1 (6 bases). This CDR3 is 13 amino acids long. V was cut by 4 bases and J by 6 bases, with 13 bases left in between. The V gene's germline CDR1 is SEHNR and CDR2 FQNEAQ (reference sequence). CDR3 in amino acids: CASSSKVRGEQYF. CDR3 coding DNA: TGTGCCAGCAGCTCAAAGGTCAGGGGCGAGCAGTACTTC.

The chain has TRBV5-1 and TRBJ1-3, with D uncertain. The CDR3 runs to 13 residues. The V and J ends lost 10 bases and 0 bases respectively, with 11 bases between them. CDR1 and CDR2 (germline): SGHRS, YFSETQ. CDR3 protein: CAGLWSSGNTIYF. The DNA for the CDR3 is TGCGCCGGGTTGTGGAGCTCTGGAAACACCATATATTTT.

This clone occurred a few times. The CDR3 loop is CASSFSLGGEQFF. DNA for the CDR3: TGCGCCAGCAGTTTCAGTCTGGGGGGTGAGCAGTTCTTC. The J gene is TRBJ2-1, the V gene TRBV4-1; D is perhaps TRBD2 (6 bases). Germline CDR1 MGHRA, CDR2 YSYEKL. Trimming left V 6 bases short and J 9 bases short, with 15 bases between. The CDR3 contains 13 residues.

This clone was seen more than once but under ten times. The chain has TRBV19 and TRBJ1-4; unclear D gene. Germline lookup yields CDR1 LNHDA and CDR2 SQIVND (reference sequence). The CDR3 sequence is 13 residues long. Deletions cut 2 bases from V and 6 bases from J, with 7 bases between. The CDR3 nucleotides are TGTGCCAGTAGTATACCCTTGTATGAAAAACTGTTTTTT. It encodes CASSIPLYEKLFF. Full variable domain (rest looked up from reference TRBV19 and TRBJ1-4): DGGITQSPKYLFRKEGQNVTLSCEQNLNHDAMYWYRQDPGQGLRLIYYSQIVNDFQKGDIAEGYSVSREKKESFPLTVTSAQKNPTAFYLCASSIPLYEKLFFGSGTQLSVL.